This T cell receptor beta chain was obtained from a study of T cell responses to AZD1222 COVID-19 vaccine. Points from the study as a whole: Spike-specific TCR breadth rose after two AZD1222 doses, and depth rose as well.

Germline lookup yields CDR1 GTSNPN and CDR2 SVGIG (reference sequence). The CDR3 length is 13 residues. With 5 bases removed from V and 1 base from J, the gap between germline ends came to 12 bases. Details on this clone: Its antigen is unknown.

Repertoires were generated with immunoSEQ multiplex PCR, while TCRdb's copy carries only in-frame clones and drops some. The sample lists over 150,000 clones; around 88% were seen once. The sequence was collected from an adult in good health. The source was peripheral blood, collected on day 0 of AZD1222 vaccination. The chain recombines TRBV30 with TRBJ2-7; weak D call: TRBD2 (5 bases). CDR3 loop: CAWDGVLSYEQYF. The CDR3 DNA is TGTGCCTGGGACGGGGTCCTATCCTACGAGCAGTACTTC. Full variable domain (outside the CDR3, taken from reference TRBV30 and TRBJ2-7): SQTIHQWPATLVQPVGSPLSLECTVEGTSNPNLYWYRQAAGRGLQLLFYSVGIGQISSEVPQNLSASRPQDRQFILSSKKLLLSDSGFYLCAWDGVLSYEQYFGPGTRLTVT.